This T cell receptor beta chain was retrieved from a study of beta chain features in type 1 diabetes. Study-level information: Examination of sorted cells across all samples involved around 98 million cells. Study-level findings and limits: In every one of the four CD4+ subsets, TCRB CDR3s were moderately but significantly shorter in Type 1 diabetes patients.

About 100 mL of blood, on average, came from one heparinised draw per donor. Sorting that relied on CD45RO/CCR7/CD25/CD127/CD95/CD27 yielded CD4+ naive, central memory, regulatory and stem cell-like memory cells. Germline CDR1 reads MNHEY; CDR2 reads SMNVEV (reference sequence). The CDR3 spans 16 residues. With 4 bases removed from V and 8 bases from J, the gap between germline ends came to 20 bases. Expressed TCRB transcripts were sequenced after all isolated RNA was converted to cDNA. Naive, central memory and regulatory T cell samples yielded a few million reads on average. Repertoires were generated with immunoSEQ multiplex PCR, while TCRdb's copy carries only in-frame clones and drops some. The sample shows 250,000 to 300,000 clones, approximately 14% of them seen only once. As regards this clone: The antigen is undetermined.

The receptor's source is a man aged 25 to 45 with type 1 diabetes. The chain joins TRBV27 to TRBJ1-4; TRBD1 is a possible D gene (6 bases). The sequenced material came from naive CD4+ T cells from blood. The CDR3 DNA sequence: TGTGCCAGCAGTTCTCCTTTCCGGGACAAAGGGGAAAAACTGTTTTTT. Its translation: CASSSPFRDKGEKLFF.